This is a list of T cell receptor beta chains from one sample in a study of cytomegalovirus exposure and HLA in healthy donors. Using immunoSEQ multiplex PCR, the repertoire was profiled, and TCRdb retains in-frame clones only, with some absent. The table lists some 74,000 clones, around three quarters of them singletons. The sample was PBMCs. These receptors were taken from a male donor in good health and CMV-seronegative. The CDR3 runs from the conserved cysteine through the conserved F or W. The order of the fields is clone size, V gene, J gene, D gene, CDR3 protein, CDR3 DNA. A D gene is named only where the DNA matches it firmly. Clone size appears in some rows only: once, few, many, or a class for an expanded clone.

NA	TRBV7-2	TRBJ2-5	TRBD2	CASSPLVGGLETQYF	TGTGCCAGCAGCCCCCTGGTGGGGGGGTTGGAGACCCAGTACTTC
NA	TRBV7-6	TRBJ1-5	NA	CASSEALNQPQHF	TGTGCCAGCAGCGAGGCCCTCAATCAGCCCCAGCATTTT
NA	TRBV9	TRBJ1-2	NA	CASSPSIKSVGYTF	TGTGCCAGCAGCCCCTCCATAAAATCGGTTGGCTACACCTTC
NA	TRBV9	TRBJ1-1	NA	CASSVDGGLHTEAFF	TGTGCCAGCAGCGTAGACGGGGGGCTTCACACTGAAGCTTTCTTT
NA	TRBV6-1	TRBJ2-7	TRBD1	CASSGAGGGYEQYF	TGTGCCAGCAGTGGTGCAGGGGGCGGTTACGAGCAGTACTTC
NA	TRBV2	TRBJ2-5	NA	CASALNPGWETQYF	TGTGCCAGCGCCTTGAATCCAGGGTGGGAGACCCAGTACTTC
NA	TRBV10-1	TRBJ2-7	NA	CASSVDSYEQYF	TGCGCCAGCAGTGTGGACAGCTACGAGCAGTACTTC
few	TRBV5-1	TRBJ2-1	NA	CASSSSGWTREQFF	TGCGCCAGCAGCTCCAGCGGATGGACGAGGGAGCAGTTCTTC
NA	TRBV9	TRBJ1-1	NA	CASSAYSMNTEAFF	TGTGCCAGCAGCGCTTATTCTATGAACACTGAAGCTTTCTTT
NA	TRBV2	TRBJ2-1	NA	CASSDLEWETSYNEQFF	TGTGCCAGCAGTGATTTGGAATGGGAGACTTCCTACAATGAGCAGTTCTTC
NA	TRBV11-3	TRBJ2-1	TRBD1	CASSSKTGGYNEQFF	TGTGCCAGCAGCTCAAAGACAGGGGGTTACAATGAGCAGTTCTTC
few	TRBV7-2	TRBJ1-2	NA	CASSLDTNYGYTF	TGTGCCAGTAGCCTGGACACTAACTATGGCTACACCTTC
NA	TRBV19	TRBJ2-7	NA	CASSLQVSPYEQYF	TGTGCCAGTAGTCTACAGGTCTCGCCCTACGAGCAGTACTTC
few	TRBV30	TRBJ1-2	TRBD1	CAWSVRDRDPRRGYTF	TGTGCCTGGAGTGTACGTGACAGGGACCCTCGGCGAGGCTACACCTTC
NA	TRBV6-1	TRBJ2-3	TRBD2	CASSELAGATDTQYF	TGTGCCAGCAGTGAACTAGCGGGGGCCACAGATACGCAGTATTTT
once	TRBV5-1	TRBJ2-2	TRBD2	CASYGLATGELFF	TGCGCCAGCTACGGACTAGCTACCGGGGAGCTGTTTTTT
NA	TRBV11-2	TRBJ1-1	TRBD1	CASRLRDRETFF	TGTGCCAGCAGGTTACGGGACAGGGAGACTTTCTTT
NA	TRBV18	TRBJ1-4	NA	CASSLLLQGGEKLFF	TGTGCCAGCTCACTCTTGTTGCAGGGAGGTGAAAAACTGTTTTTT
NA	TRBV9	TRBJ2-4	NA	CASSESSGKNIQYF	TGTGCCAGCAGCGAAAGTTCGGGCAAAAACATTCAGTACTTC
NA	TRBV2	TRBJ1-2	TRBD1	CASSPDRNYGYTF	TGTGCCAGCAGTCCGGACAGGAACTATGGCTACACCTTC
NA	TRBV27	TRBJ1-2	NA	CASSLLSYRGSYYGYTF	TGTGCCAGCAGTTTATTGAGTTACCGGGGTTCTTACTATGGCTACACCTTC
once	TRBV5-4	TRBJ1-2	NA	CASSPEGMRRGGYTF	TGTGCCAGCAGCCCGGAGGGGATGAGGCGAGGGGGCTACACCTTC
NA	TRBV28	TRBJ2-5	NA	CASSFSGGRETQYF	TGTGCCAGCAGTTTTTCAGGGGGGCGAGAGACCCAGTACTTC
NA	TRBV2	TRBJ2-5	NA	CASRAVETQYF	TGTGCCAGCAGAGCGGTGGAGACCCAGTACTTC
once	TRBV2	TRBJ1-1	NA	CASSEALVATEAFF	TGTGCCAGCAGTGAAGCTCTCGTGGCCACTGAAGCTTTCTTT
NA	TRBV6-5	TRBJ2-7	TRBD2	CASSYKLAGSSYEQYF	TGTGCCAGCAGTTACAAACTAGCGGGTTCCTCCTACGAGCAGTACTTC
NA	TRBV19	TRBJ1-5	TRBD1	CASSLPGQGNQPQHF	TGTGCCAGTAGTTTACCGGGACAGGGGAATCAGCCCCAGCATTTT
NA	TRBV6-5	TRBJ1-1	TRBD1	CASSNLGQGAWEAFF	TGTGCCAGCAGTAACTTGGGACAGGGGGCTTGGGAAGCTTTCTTT
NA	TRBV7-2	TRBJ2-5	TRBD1	CASSEDRVGETQYF	TGTGCCAGCAGCGAGGACAGGGTGGGGGAGACCCAGTACTTC
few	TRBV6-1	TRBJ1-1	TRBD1	CASRGTGNTEAFF	TGTGCCAGCAGGGGGACAGGGAACACTGAAGCTTTCTTT
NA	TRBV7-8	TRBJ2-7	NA	CASSLAGEYEQYF	TGTGCCAGCAGCTTAGCTGGGGAGTACGAGCAGTACTTC
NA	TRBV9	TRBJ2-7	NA	CASSAGWPGSEQYF	TGTGCCAGCAGCGCTGGGTGGCCGGGGAGCGAGCAGTACTTC
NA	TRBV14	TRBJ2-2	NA	CASSPTSYTGELFF	TGTGCCAGCAGCCCCACTAGTTACACCGGGGAGCTGTTTTTT
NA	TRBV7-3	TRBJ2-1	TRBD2	CASSLIAGGNYNEQFF	TGTGCCAGCAGCTTAATAGCGGGAGGGAACTACAATGAGCAGTTCTTC
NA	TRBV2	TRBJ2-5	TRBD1	CASRAGTGGMETQYF	TGTGCCAGCAGGGCCGGGACAGGGGGCATGGAGACCCAGTACTTC
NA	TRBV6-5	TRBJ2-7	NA	CASSYSVNSEQYF	TGTGCCAGCAGTTACTCGGTTAATAGCGAGCAGTACTTC
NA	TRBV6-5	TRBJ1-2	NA	CATQRTRGNYGYPF	TGTGCCACCCAGCGGACAAGGGGGAACTATGGCTACCCCTTC
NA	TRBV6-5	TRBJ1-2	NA	CASSYSQSNHYGYTF	TGTGCCAGCAGTTACTCGCAATCTAACCACTATGGCTACACCTTC
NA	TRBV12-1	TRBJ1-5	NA	CASSFVSLGQDLSNQPQHF	TGTGCCAGCAGCTTTGTTTCTTTGGGGCAAGACCTTAGCAATCAGCCCCAGCATTTT
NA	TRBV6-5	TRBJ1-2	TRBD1	CASKSTGTGDYGYPF	TGTGCCAGCAAAAGCACCGGGACAGGGGACTATGGCTACCCCTTC
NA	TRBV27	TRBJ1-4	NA	CASSPEPQGTNEKLFF	TGTGCCAGCAGTCCTGAGCCCCAGGGGACTAATGAAAAACTGTTTTTT
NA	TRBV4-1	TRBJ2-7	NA	CASSQDDSAYEQYF	TGCGCCAGCAGCCAAGACGATTCAGCCTACGAGCAGTACTTC
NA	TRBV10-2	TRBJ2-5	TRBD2	CASKREETQYF	TGCGCCAGTAAGCGGGAGGAGACCCAGTACTTC
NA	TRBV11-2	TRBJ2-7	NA	CASSLGGKAYEQYF	TGTGCCAGCAGCTTAGGCGGGAAAGCCTACGAGCAGTACTTC
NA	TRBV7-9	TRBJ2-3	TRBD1	CASNTLRADRGRGDTQYF	TGTGCCAGCAACACATTGAGGGCCGACAGGGGGCGTGGGGATACGCAGTATTTT
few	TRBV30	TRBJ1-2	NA	CACVQISNYGYPF	TGTGCCTGTGTCCAGATCTCTAACTATGGCTACCCCTTC
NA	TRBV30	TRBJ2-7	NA	CAWTRRSEQYF	TGTGCCTGGACTAGGAGATCCGAGCAGTACTTC
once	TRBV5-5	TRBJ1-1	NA	CASSPTMAYEAFF	TGTGCCAGCAGCCCTACTATGGCTTACGAAGCTTTCTTT
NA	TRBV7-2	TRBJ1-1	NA	CASSQSGIEAFF	TGTGCCAGCAGTCAAAGCGGGATTGAAGCTTTCTTT
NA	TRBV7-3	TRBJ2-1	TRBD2	CASSHSGIIGEGQFF	TGTGCCAGCAGCCATAGCGGGATCATCGGTGAAGGGCAGTTCTTC
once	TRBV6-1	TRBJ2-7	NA	CASSEGTRSYEQYF	TGTGCCAGCAGTGAAGGGACTCGGAGCTACGAGCAGTACTTC
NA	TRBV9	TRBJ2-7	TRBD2	CASSPQVNWAGAGEQYF	TGTGCCAGCAGCCCTCAAGTCAATTGGGCGGGAGCGGGCGAGCAGTACTTC
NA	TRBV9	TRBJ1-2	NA	CASSAGSLYGYTF	TGTGCCAGCAGCGCAGGCTCGCTCTATGGCTACACCTTC
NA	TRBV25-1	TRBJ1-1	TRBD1	CASTYTTGMNTEAFF	TGTGCCAGCACTTACACGACAGGGATGAACACTGAAGCTTTCTTT
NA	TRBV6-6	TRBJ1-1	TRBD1	CASSYSDRGGPEAFF	TGTGCCAGCAGTTACTCGGACAGGGGGGGCCCTGAAGCTTTCTTT